Shown below are 5 T cell receptor beta chains from a single sample sequenced in a study of blood T cell repertoires in COVID-19. Sequenced by immunoSEQ multiplex PCR; TCRdb stores in-frame clones only, minus some. This sample has more than 50,000 clones; about 77% occur once, and the top ten carry 35% to 55%. Sequencing was done on a sample of peripheral blood. These receptors originate from a man aged 65-85 years with active or convalescent COVID-19.

The rearrangement joins TRBV30 to TRBJ1-2, with TRBD1 as a possible D gene (5 bases). Germline CDR1 and CDR2: GTSNPN and SVGIG (reference sequence). The CDR3 runs 12 residues. The ends were cut back, 1 base at V and 5 bases at J, with 8 bases in the middle. The CDR3 bases are TGTGCCTGGAGTGCCCAGGGTTATGGCTACACCTTC. This sequence encodes CAWSAQGYGYTF. Together with reference TRBV30 and TRBJ1-2, the CDR3 gives the full variable domain: SQTIHQWPATLVQPVGSPLSLECTVEGTSNPNLYWYRQAAGRGLQLLFYSVGIGQISSEVPQNLSASRPQDRQFILSSKKLLLSDSGFYLCAWSAQGYGYTFGSGTRLTVV.

V gene TRBV2 combines with J gene TRBJ2-7; 9 bases align to TRBD2. V lost 8 bases to trimming and J lost 4 bases; unmatched junction nucleotides: 9. Germline values: CDR1 SNHLY, CDR2 FYNNEI. CDR3 length: 14 amino acids. The CDR3: CASVRSGGRYEQYF. The CDR3 coding sequence is TGTGCCAGCGTCCGTAGCGGGGGAAGATACGAGCAGTACTTC.

In its sample, this clone was seen a few times. This chain uses TRBV7-6 with TRBJ1-5; D is undetermined. The CDR3 runs to 16 residues. CDR1 is SGHVS and CDR2 is FNYEAQ in the germline V gene. The ends were cut back, 0 bases at V and 4 bases at J, with 13 bases in the middle. The CDR3 is CASSLAPPRANQPQHF. In DNA form, the CDR3 reads TGTGCCAGCAGCTTAGCGCCCCCCCGAGCGAATCAGCCCCAGCATTTT.

The chain joins TRBV5-6 to TRBJ2-7; D call uncertain. Germline CDR1 is SGHDT and CDR2 is YYEEEE. The CDR3 spans 15 residues. The V gene lost 2 bases and the J gene lost 3 bases, with 15 bases spanning the gap. CDR3 loop: CASSLELLRSYEQYF. For the CDR3, the DNA is TGTGCCAGCAGCTTAGAATTACTGCGGAGCTACGAGCAGTACTTC.

The chain employs TRBV27 and TRBJ1-4; TRBD1 matches 9 bases. Trimming cost V 3 bases and J 5 bases; bases outside gene matches: 4. CDR3 length: 15 residues. Germline V lookup: CDR1 MNHEY, CDR2 SMNVEV (reference sequence). DNA of the CDR3: TGTGCCAGCAGTTTGACAGGGGGGACGAATGAAAAACTGTTTTTT. This encodes CASSLTGGTNEKLFF.